This T cell receptor beta chain came from a study of shared clonotypes between healthy human individuals (dated by TCRdb to the early 2020s). About the full investigation: The cohort comprised two women and three men aged 18 to 49 years. For each donor, CD4 naive and CD4 memory were each given three plates, CD8 naive was given two plates, and CD8 memory was given one plate. Blood TCR repertoires of four to six healthy adults were deeply sequenced to estimate repertoire size and the extent of clonotype sharing between individuals. Libraries were prepared and TCR repertoires were sequenced by different laboratories using diverse techniques, in order to increase sequencing depth and limit assay-specific biases. Between about 0.94 and 8.9 billion PBMCs per donor were obtained by leukapheresis. Overall results and qualifications from the work: The genetic and exposure-history diversity represented was limited by the small number of donors. Sampling was restricted to blood, and TCR repertoires in tissues likely differ from the TCR repertoires found in blood. Incomplete sequencing was indicated by rarefaction of sorted-subset datasets, despite the large sequencing depth. Across a few donors, around 5% of naive CD4, over 3% of naive CD8, under 2.5% of memory CD4, and around 0.4% of memory CD8 clonotypes were shared. Clonotypes shared by all four sorted-subset donors showed higher generation probabilities than non-shared clonotypes. Pairwise subsampling indicated that sequencing depth was expected to affect the degree of clonotype sharing among donors. Estimated clonotype richness was generally larger for naive than for memory subsets.

Counted from cysteine to phenylalanine, this CDR3 has 13 amino acids. Only CDR3 DNA is held: 39 bases, read in frame from base 1. As encoded in the germline V gene, CDR1 is SNHLY while CDR2 is FYNNEI. Trimming removed 4 bases from V and 5 bases from J, leaving 11 bases between the germline ends. Note on this clone: What antigen it recognizes has not been identified. Nothing much larger sits one base from this clone, and base qualities are not available.

TCR CDR3 regions were amplified from genomic DNA by multiplex PCR using the deep immunoSEQ assay. Genomic DNA extracted from each cell subset was distributed evenly over all wells of several immunoSEQ 96-well plates, and each plate served as one replicate. For sorted subsets, roughly 0.2 ug genomic DNA, equal to tens of thousands of T cell genomes, was loaded into each replicate PCR. Purified libraries were measured with a Qubit 3.0 fluorometer, size-checked on a Bioanalyzer 2100, and measured again with the KAPA Library Quantification kit. A separate single-read 150-cycle Illumina NextSeq 550 flow cell was used to sequence each immunoSEQ 96-well plate. The original pipeline was this. Because the immunoSEQ output held only junctional sequences and lacked quality scores, the filtering could not match the filtering applied to full-length reads. To assign V/J genes and CDR3, sequences were annotated using PyIR, a Python wrapper for IgBLAST v1.9, with IMGT germline references. Reads were removed for weak V/J assignments (E-value above 1e-6), missing CDR3, stop codons, out-of-frame junctions, or ambiguous translated residues. V3J clonotypes were defined by identical inferred V gene, J gene, and CDR3 amino acid sequence. Percentage overlap between repertoires was calculated by dividing the number of shared unique clonotypes by the size of the smaller repertoire. Three approaches were used to assess repertoire richness: RTK rarefaction, the Chao1 estimator, and Recon v2.1 estimates of unobserved clonotypes. For all TCRbeta clonotypes obtained by the gDNA method from several donors, generation probabilities were computed with OLGA. What TCRdb holds here is the immuneACCESS table cut down to in-frame rearrangements. Part of the clones is not present; checked against another copy, under half of the missing clones reflect an unresolved V gene, and the others are unexplained. That table supplies the V and J calls and clone size; D and trimming were determined from the DNA. Recorded for this sample are around 1.1 million clones; about 72% of them occurred a single time. The leading ten clones occupy roughly 0.83% of the sample.

Donors were healthy HIV-negative adults with no recently reported acute infections or vaccinations. Only Caucasian adults living in Nashville, Tennessee, USA were represented among the donors. CD4+ T cells were enriched by magnetic negative selection, after which naive cells were positively selected on CD45RA and the negative fraction was taken as the memory subset. After blood collection by leukapheresis, PBMCs were isolated using Ficoll-Histopaque density gradient centrifugation and then cryopreserved in the vapor phase of liquid nitrogen. Analytical flow cytometry was used to check the purity and quantity of each magnetically sorted T cell population. From each sorted fraction, genomic DNA was isolated and quantified by UV absorbance on a Nanodrop 2000c.

Material: memory CD4+ T cells from PBMCs. The cell subset or site label corresponds to: CD45RA-negative fraction. The sequence was obtained from a man aged 18 to 30 in good health. Some clones in this sample may be carry-over from other donors' samples. Recombination connected TRBV2 to TRBJ2-5; the D gene assignment is ambiguous. The DNA reads TGTGCCAGCAGTGTGGTCGCAGAGGAGACCCAGTACTTC. Its protein is CASSVVAEETQYF.